This T cell receptor (beta chain) was observed in a study of identical twins. After removal of 6 bases from V and 1 base from J, the junction contained 9 bases not matched to a gene. The CDR3 consists of 16 residues. CDR1 is MNHNS and CDR2 is SASEGT in the germline V gene. Using its own MiXCR run on the 5' RACE reads, TCRdb lists one record per CDR3 protein. This table holds roughly 720,000 distinct CDR3 sequences, about 18% found once. This sample also belongs to another study, concerning T cells expressing NK-cell markers. As that study records: In several donors, dominant clonotypes made up about 25-60.1% of CD3+CD56-NKG2C+ cells.

Sequenced sample: PBMCs. The rearrangement joins TRBV6-1 to TRBJ2-3; TRBD1 matches at 8 bases. The origin of this receptor is a woman between 18 and 29 years old in good health. The CDR3 DNA follows: TGTGCCAGCAGGGACAGGGTACAAGACCGCACAGATACGCAGTATTTT. Amino acid sequence: CASRDRVQDRTDTQYF.